This T cell receptor (beta chain) came from a study of early T cells in non-severe SARS-CoV-2 infection (dated by TCRdb to the early 2020s). Context from the whole study: Because TCR sequencing was done on bulk RNA from unsorted whole blood, the alpha and beta chains could not be paired.

CDR1 and CDR2 were assigned from the germline V gene as SGHAT and FQNNGV. The CDR3 has 15 amino acids, counting the end cysteine and phenylalanine. Only the CDR3 region is kept as DNA, spanning 45 bases read in frame from base 1. Trimming removed 3 bases from V and 2 bases from J, leaving 14 bases between the germline ends. Set within a cohort of healthcare workers in London, UK, this nested case-control study involved weekly PCR testing of nasopharyngeal swabs along with blood sampling. Healthcare workers were enrolled in the week of the UK lockdown, from 23 to 31 March 2020, and were followed every week for up to roughly 15 weeks. About this clonotype: The antigen it recognizes is unknown. Base-call qualities are not available, and no considerably larger clone is one nucleotide away.

The library came from 5' RACE. The sequencer listed for this sample is NextSeq 500. To correct for sequencing error and PCR bias, the TCR library protocol tagged individual cDNA molecules with unique molecular identifiers. TCR alpha and beta chains were both sequenced, and the abundances of alpha and beta sequences in each sample were closely correlated with each other. In the paper's pipeline: Decombinator V4 was used to annotate TCR sequences for V gene, J gene and CDR3. Expanded TCRs were defined as changing significantly between any two time points under a Poisson model with p below 0.0001. TCR abundances were normalised to the total number of TCRs sequenced per sample and were expressed as counts per million. MAIT TCRs were defined by TRAV1-2 paired with TRAJ12, TRAJ20 or TRAJ33, and iNKT TCRs by TRAV10 paired with TRAJ18. VDJdb, accessed 1 November 2021, was searched for CMV, EBV and SARS-CoV-2 annotated TCRs, excluding TCRs annotated for multiple antigens. In-frame beta chains were kept once TCRdb had trimmed the public reads at Q25 with fastp and called clones with MiXCR. Records with the same CDR3 protein are collapsed into one entry carrying the most frequent genes and DNA. These V and J calls are TCRdb output, not the study's own analysis. This sample lists tens of thousands of distinct CDR3 sequences; 5.2% were detected once. The ten largest clones add up to approximately 3.5% of the sample.

Paper-wide results and their limitations: VDJdb matching was skewed toward anti-spike CD8 responses and likely underestimated virus-specific expansions, missing private and CD4 specificities.

The sequenced sample was whole blood. Recombination connected TRBV11-2 to TRBJ2-7, with no D gene named confidently. The clonotype originates from an adult who was a healthcare worker with PCR-confirmed SARS-CoV-2 infection or an uninfected control (not recorded which). The CDR3 protein sequence reads: CASSFFVAGPYEQYF. The bases read TGTGCCAGCAGCTTTTTCGTGGCAGGTCCCTACGAGCAGTACTTC.